The present T cell receptor beta chain was sequenced within a study of T cell responses to AZD1222 COVID-19 vaccine. Germline V gene data show CDR1 as KGHSH and CDR2 as LQKENI. The CDR3 is made up of 17 amino acids. Trimming removed 6 bases from V and 0 bases from J, with 18 bases in between. Measured with immunoSEQ multiplex PCR; TCRdb has only the in-frame clones, and not every one. This sample has about 150,000 clones, with roughly 90% found just once. V and J are TRBV18 and TRBJ1-3; a weak D match, TRBD1 (6 bases). The sequencing used peripheral blood, collected 28 days after the second AZD1222 dose. The sequence came from an adult who received the AZD1222 COVID-19 vaccine. CDR3: CASSGKWGHVSGNTIYF. The CDR3, as DNA: TGTGCCAGCTCTGGAAAGTGGGGGCACGTCTCTGGAAACACCATATATTTT.